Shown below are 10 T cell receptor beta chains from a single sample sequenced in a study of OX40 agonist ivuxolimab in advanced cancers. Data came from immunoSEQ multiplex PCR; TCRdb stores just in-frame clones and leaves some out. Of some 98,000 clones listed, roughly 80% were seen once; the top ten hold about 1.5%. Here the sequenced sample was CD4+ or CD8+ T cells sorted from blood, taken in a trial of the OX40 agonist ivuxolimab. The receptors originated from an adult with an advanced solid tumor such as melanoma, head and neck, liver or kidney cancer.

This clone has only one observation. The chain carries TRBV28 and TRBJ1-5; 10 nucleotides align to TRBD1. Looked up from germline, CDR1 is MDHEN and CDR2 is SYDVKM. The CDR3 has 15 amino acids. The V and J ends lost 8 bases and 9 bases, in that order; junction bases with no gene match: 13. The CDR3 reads CASRLPGTGERPQHF. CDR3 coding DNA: TGTGCCAGCCGCCTCCCAGGGACAGGGGAACGGCCCCAGCATTTT.

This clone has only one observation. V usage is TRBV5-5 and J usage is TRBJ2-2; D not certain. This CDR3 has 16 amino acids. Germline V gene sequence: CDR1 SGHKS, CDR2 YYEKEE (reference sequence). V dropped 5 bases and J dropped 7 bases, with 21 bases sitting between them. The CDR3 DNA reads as TGTGCCAGCAGTAAAGCAACCTGGTTCGGAGTCGGGGAGCTGTTTTTT. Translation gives CASSKATWFGVGELFF.

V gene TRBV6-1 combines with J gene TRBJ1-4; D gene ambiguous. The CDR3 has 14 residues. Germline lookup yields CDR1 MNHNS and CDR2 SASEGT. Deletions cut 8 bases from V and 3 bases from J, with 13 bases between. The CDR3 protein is CASARTSSNEKLFF. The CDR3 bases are TGTGCCAGCGCCCGAACTTCCTCTAATGAAAAACTGTTTTTT.

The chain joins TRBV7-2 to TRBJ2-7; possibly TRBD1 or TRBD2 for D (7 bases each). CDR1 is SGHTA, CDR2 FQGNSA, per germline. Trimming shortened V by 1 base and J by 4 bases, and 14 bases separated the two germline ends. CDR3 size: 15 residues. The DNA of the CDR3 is TGTGCCAGCAGCTTAGTATCAGGGGGGGATTACGAGCAGTACTTC. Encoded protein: CASSLVSGGDYEQYF.

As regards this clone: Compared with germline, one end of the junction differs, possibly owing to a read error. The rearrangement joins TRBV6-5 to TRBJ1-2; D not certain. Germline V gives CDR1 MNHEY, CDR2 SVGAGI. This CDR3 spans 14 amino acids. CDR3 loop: CASSYFGGNYGYAF. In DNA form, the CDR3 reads TGTGCCAGCAGTTACTTTGGCGGAAACTATGGCTACGCCTTC.

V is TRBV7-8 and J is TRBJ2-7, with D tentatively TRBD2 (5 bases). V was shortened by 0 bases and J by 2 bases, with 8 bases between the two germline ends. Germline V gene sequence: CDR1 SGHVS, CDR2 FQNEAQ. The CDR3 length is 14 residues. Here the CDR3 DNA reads TGTGCCAGCAGCTTAGCGGGAGTCCCCTACGAGCAGTACTTC. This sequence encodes CASSLAGVPYEQYF.

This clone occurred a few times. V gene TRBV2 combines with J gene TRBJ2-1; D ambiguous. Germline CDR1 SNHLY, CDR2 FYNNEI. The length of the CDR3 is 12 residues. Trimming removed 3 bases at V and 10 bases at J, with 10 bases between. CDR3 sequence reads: CASSDLAIEQFF. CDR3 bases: TGTGCCAGCAGTGACTTGGCGATAGAGCAGTTCTTC.

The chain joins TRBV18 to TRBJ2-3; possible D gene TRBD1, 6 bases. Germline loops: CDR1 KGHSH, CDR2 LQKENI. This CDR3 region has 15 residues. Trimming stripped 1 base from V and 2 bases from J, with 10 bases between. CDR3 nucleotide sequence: TGTGCCAGCTCACCACTCGACAGGTCCACAGATACGCAGTATTTT. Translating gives CASSPLDRSTDTQYF.

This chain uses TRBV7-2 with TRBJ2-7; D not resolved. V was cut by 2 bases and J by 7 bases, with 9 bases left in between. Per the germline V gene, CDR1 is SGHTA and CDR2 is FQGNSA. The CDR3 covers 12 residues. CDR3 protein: CASSLTPFEQYF. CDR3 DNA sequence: TGTGCCAGCAGCTTAACGCCCTTTGAGCAGTACTTC.

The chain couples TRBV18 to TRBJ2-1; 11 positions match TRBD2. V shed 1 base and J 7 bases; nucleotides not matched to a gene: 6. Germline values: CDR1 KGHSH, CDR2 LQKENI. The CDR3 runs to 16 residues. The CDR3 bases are TGTGCCAGCTCACCACTCGACCCTAGCGGGAGGAATGAGCAGTTCTTC. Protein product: CASSPLDPSGRNEQFF.